This entry concerns a single T cell receptor (beta chain). Its cognate antigen has yet to be identified. No quality values exist for individual bases; no much larger clone is one base distant. The data belong to a study of glioma-infiltrating T cells after dendritic cell vaccination (dated by TCRdb to about 2016). For context, the study as a whole: A cohort of 15 glioblastoma patients from Phase I and II dendritic cell vaccination trials was included, of whom 9 were newly diagnosed and 6 had recurrent disease. Between about 2003 and 2012, patients were given autologous tumor lysate-pulsed dendritic cell vaccination. Each patient got three intradermal injections of the dendritic cell vaccine, spaced at biweekly intervals, in the arm below the axilla. TCR sequencing metrics, including TIL content and tumor-blood repertoire overlap, were correlated with survival after dendritic cell vaccination. Tumor-infiltrating lymphocyte content was quantified and tumor and blood repertoires were compared in dendritic cell-vaccinated glioblastoma patients by deep sequencing of TCR beta CDR3 regions. The vaccine was prepared from monocyte-derived dendritic cells that were cultured for approximately seven days with IL-4 and GM-CSF and then pulsed overnight with autologous tumor lysate. The investigation overall reported the following: The response model built on TCR overlap across three groups was characterized as speculative, with prospective validation still needed. The cohort was small and heterogeneous, with few patients having full blood and tumor sets and even fewer initial-recurrent tumor pairs. After dendritic cell vaccination, a higher estimated pretreatment TIL content predicted longer time to progression and longer overall survival. TCR clonality showed no direct relationship with survival, which suggests that a diverse polyclonal response may be important.

Relative to germline, V is missing 7 bases and J is missing 6 bases, with 6 bases of the junction outside any gene match. The germline V gene sets CDR1 to MNHEY and CDR2 to SVGAGI. The CDR3 has 12 amino acids, counting the end cysteine and phenylalanine. Left in the record is the CDR3 DNA by itself, 36 bases read in frame from the first base. To be selected, patients needed enough residual fresh-frozen tumor tissue and more than two years of available survival data. None of the glioblastoma patients carried an isocitrate dehydrogenase mutation, although molecular status otherwise varied. PBMC were collected before vaccination, two weeks after the third vaccination, and at tumor progression if progression occurred. Genomic DNA was extracted with the Qiagen DNeasy Blood extraction Kit. Using the immunoSEQ assay, TCRB CDR3 regions were amplified from roughly 2.1 micrograms of genomic DNA, or from all available DNA when less than that was on hand. For multiplex PCR, 60 forward primers for TCR V beta segments and 13 reverse primers for J beta segments were used. To estimate the number of reads per starting template, synthetic control templates were added to each sample at limiting dilution. The Illumina HiSeq System generated sequencing reads of 87 bp. The authors processed their data as follows. PCR and sequencing errors were removed by a nearest neighbor algorithm that merged closely related sequences. TCR overlap was defined as the percentage of unique tumor TCR beta sequences that were also present in the same patient's peripheral blood. TCRdb obtained this table from immuneACCESS and retained in-frame rearrangements with V and J assigned. These tables miss some clones; where compared with another copy, unresolved V genes account for less than half of the shortfall, and the remainder is unexplained. The V and J calls and clone size were taken over from that table, and D and trimming were inferred from the DNA. The table for this sample lists 25,000 to 35,000 clones; roughly nine tenths of them were counted only once. Clones ranked in the top ten supply roughly 2% of the sample.

Specimen: blood, collected before dendritic cell vaccination. The rearranged segments are TRBV6-5 and TRBJ2-7; 7 middle bases align to TRBD1. This receptor was obtained from a human donor with glioblastoma. The bases read TGTGCCAGCACCGGAAACAGGGGCGAGCAGTACTTC. Its protein product is CASTGNRGEQYF.